The clone carrying this T cell receptor (beta chain) came up a few times. This entry belongs to a study of blood T cell repertoires in COVID-19. Across the whole study: T cells, B-cell-depleted T cells, or PBMCs provided the cDNA or gDNA that served as material.

In the authors' workflow: Estimates of nucleated cell counts were drawn from the amplification of reference gene primers. Measured with immunoSEQ multiplex PCR; TCRdb has only the in-frame clones, and not every one. V and J calls and clone size come straight from that table; D and trimming were deduced from the DNA. The data hold approximately 15,000 clones, with roughly 87% observed a single time. Germline-derived CDR1 and CDR2 are MNHNS and SASEGT. J gave up 2 bases and V 4 bases, and 14 bases lay outside the gene matches. This CDR3 contains 17 residues. Sequencing was performed on peripheral blood. The receptor was isolated from a man aged 50 or older with active COVID-19. The chain employs TRBV6-1 and TRBJ2-7; TRBD2 aligns across 7 bases. CDR3 sequence reads: CASSVGFIGRLTYEQYF. In DNA, the CDR3 is TGTGCCAGCAGTGTCGGGTTTATCGGGAGGTTGACCTACGAGCAGTACTTC.